In its sample, the clone carrying this TCR beta chain was seen a few times. The data stem from a study of blood T cells in healthy people across ages. A J-beta primer mix and a sample-barcoded 5' primer were used in a second PCR of about 7 to 12 cycles. MiXCR, run by TCRdb on the 5' RACE reads, gives a single entry per CDR3 protein. Among hundreds of thousands of distinct CDR3 sequences, roughly 24% were seen once, and the ten largest hold under 3%. The CDR3 contains 13 residues. Trimming removed 2 bases at V and 5 bases at J, with 12 bases between. The V gene's germline CDR1 is SQVTM and CDR2 ANQGSEA. The study isolated at least 7 million PBMCs from each sample. Separately, the same data were catalogued under a study of T cells of mothers and their children. According to that study: Overlap ran slightly, non-significantly higher for related than unrelated mother-child pairs.

This chain links TRBV29-1 with TRBJ2-5; weak D call: TRBD2 (7 bases). The TCR was taken from a boy aged 5-17 years in good health. The sequenced sample consisted of blood. The CDR3 region has the DNA TGCAGCGTTGAAACAGGGAGGGAGGAGACCCAGTACTTC. Its translation: CSVETGREETQYF.